These 15 T cell receptor beta chains were sequenced from one sample in a study of T cell responses to AZD1222 COVID-19 vaccine. Produced via immunoSEQ multiplex PCR; TCRdb's table is partial and in-frame only. The sample records roughly 110,000 clones, 70% to 90% being singletons. The sequenced sample was peripheral blood, obtained 28 days after the second AZD1222 dose. These receptors were taken from an adult who received the AZD1222 COVID-19 vaccine.

This clone occurred once. Here the CDR3 DNA reads TGTGCCAGCAGCGGACGCGGACCCCCCTACAATGAGCAGTTCTTC. It translates to CASSGRGPPYNEQFF. The V gene is TRBV9, the J gene TRBJ2-1; D is unresolved. There are 15 residues in the CDR3. Trimming pared 3 bases from V and 2 bases from J, leaving 12 bases between. Germline lookup yields CDR1 SGDLS and CDR2 YYNGEE.

This chain uses TRBV4-2 with TRBJ2-5; the match to TRBD1 covers 11 bases. The CDR3 spans 16 residues. The trim removed 1 base at V and 5 bases at J, leaving 6 bases unmatched. Germline CDR1 is LGHNA and CDR2 is YNFKEQ. This CDR3 reads CASSQAGTGGLETQYF. CDR3 DNA sequence: TGTGCCAGCAGCCAAGCCGGGACAGGGGGTCTGGAGACCCAGTACTTC.

The V call is TRBV4-2, the J call TRBJ2-7; a weak D match, TRBD1 (5 bases). The germline V gene has CDR1 LGHNA and CDR2 YNFKEQ. CDR3 length: 16 residues. V gave up 0 bases and J gave up 2 bases, with 14 bases separating them. CDR3 sequence reads: CASSQEDSWATYEQYF. The CDR3 nucleotides read TGTGCCAGCAGCCAAGAAGACAGCTGGGCGACCTACGAGCAGTACTTC.

This chain links TRBV10-3 with TRBJ2-7; 11 bases line up with TRBD2. The germline gives CDR1 ENHRY, CDR2 SYGVKD. CDR3 length: 15 residues. The V gene end was trimmed by 3 bases and the J gene end by 3 bases; junction bases not matched to a gene: 4. The CDR3 sequence: CAISDRTSGLYEQYF. DNA for the CDR3: TGTGCCATCAGTGACCGGACTAGCGGGCTCTACGAGCAGTACTTC.

The V gene is TRBV18, the J gene TRBJ2-2; the D gene is possibly TRBD2 (6 bases). Germline V gene data show CDR1 as KGHSH and CDR2 as LQKENI. The CDR3 runs to 17 residues. Trimming shortened V by 0 bases and J by 5 bases, and 16 bases separated the two germline ends. As DNA, the CDR3 is TGTGCCAGCTCACCACCATCCCAGGGCCGGGGGACCGGGGAGCTGTTTTTT. Amino acid sequence: CASSPPSQGRGTGELFF.

J is TRBJ1-4 and V is TRBV4-1; 8 nucleotides match TRBD1. Trimming cost V 3 bases and J 3 bases; bases outside gene matches: 9. The CDR3 has 17 residues. The germline CDR1 and CDR2 sequences are MGHRA and YSYEKL. In nucleotides, the CDR3 is TGCGCCAGCAGCCAGCAACCAGGGGGCAGGGCTAATGAAAAACTGTTTTTT. This encodes CASSQQPGGRANEKLFF.

This chain connects TRBV5-6 to TRBJ1-5; possible D gene TRBD1, 6 bases. Deletions cut 3 bases from V and 3 bases from J, with 10 bases between. The CDR3 runs to 14 residues. The germline V gene encodes CDR1 SGHDT and CDR2 YYEEEE. CDR3 nucleotide sequence: TGTGCCAGCAGCTCCGGACAGTTCAATCAGCCCCAGCATTTT. This codes for CASSSGQFNQPQHF.

This CDR3 reads CASSLNQGSYGYTF. CDR3 DNA: TGCGCCAGCAGCTTGAACCAGGGGAGCTATGGCTACACCTTC. This sequence joins TRBV5-1 and TRBJ1-2; D possibly corresponds to TRBD1 (6 bases). The CDR3 spans 14 residues. V lost 1 base and J 4 bases, leaving 11 bases between the germline ends. In germline, CDR1 is SGHRS, CDR2 YFSETQ. The whole variable domain, remainder taken from reference TRBV5-1 and TRBJ1-2, is KAGVTQTPRYLIKTRGQQVTLSCSPISGHRSVSWYQQTPGQGLQFLFEYFSETQRNKGNFPGRFSGRQFSNSRSEMNVSTLELGDSALYLCASSLNQGSYGYTFGSGTRLTVV.

The rearrangement joins TRBV19 to TRBJ1-4; D remains ambiguous. This CDR3 is 16 amino acids long. V gave up 5 bases and J gave up 0 bases, with 13 bases separating them. Germline V gives CDR1 LNHDA, CDR2 SQIVND (reference sequence). As DNA, the CDR3 is TGTGCCAGTAGTTCGCCCCCCGGTACAACTAATGAAAAACTGTTTTTT. It translates to CASSSPPGTTNEKLFF.

The chain employs TRBV5-1 and TRBJ2-7; weak D call: TRBD1 (7 bases). Germline-derived CDR1 and CDR2 are SGHRS and YFSETQ. Trimming removed 2 bases at V and 6 bases at J, with 15 bases between. The CDR3 extends over 14 amino acids. Here the CDR3 DNA reads TGCGCCAGCAGCTTTACTGGGACAGCGGGCGAGCAGTACTTC. Amino acid sequence: CASSFTGTAGEQYF.

The chain employs TRBV3-1 (or the pseudogene TRBV3-2) and TRBJ1-2; D perhaps matches TRBD1 (6 bases). Trimming pared 0 bases from V and 8 bases from J, leaving 22 bases between. CDR3 length equals 17 residues. Germline CDR1 LGHDT, CDR2 YNNKEL (reference sequence). The CDR3 sequence: CASSQDLFGTNQGGYTF. For the CDR3, the DNA is TGTGCCAGCAGCCAAGACCTTTTCGGGACAAACCAAGGGGGCTACACCTTC.

V and J are TRBV29-1 and TRBJ1-2; D gene ambiguous. This CDR3 is 11 amino acids long. Germline V gene sequence: CDR1 SQVTM, CDR2 ANQGSEA. Trimming pared 3 bases from V and 6 bases from J, leaving 8 bases between. The DNA of the CDR3 is TGCAGCGTTGAGGCCACAGATGGCTACACCTTC. Protein: CSVEATDGYTF.

The chain recombines TRBV5-6 with TRBJ2-7; 10 positions agree with TRBD1. After removal of 5 bases from V and 1 base from J, the junction contained 6 bases not matched to a gene. The CDR3 runs to 15 residues. Germline V gene data show CDR1 as SGHDT and CDR2 as YYEEEE. CDR3 bases: TGTGCCAGCAGTCCTTCGGGACAGGGGTCCTACGAGCAGTACTTC. Its translation: CASSPSGQGSYEQYF. The complete variable domain, with remaining parts taken from reference TRBV5-6 and TRBJ2-7, reads DAGVTQSPTHLIKTRGQQVTLRCSPKSGHDTVSWYQQALGQGPQFIFQYYEEEERQRGNFPDRFSGHQFPNYSSELNVNALLLGDSALYLCASSPSGQGSYEQYFGPGTRLTVT.

The DNA for the CDR3 is TGCGCCAGCGTCCCCAGGAGCTCCTACGAGCAGTACTTC. Protein sequence: CASVPRSSYEQYF. This sequence joins TRBV4-1 and TRBJ2-7, with no clear D. V shed 8 bases and J shed 0 bases, with 11 bases lying between them. Germline V CDR1 and CDR2: MGHRA, YSYEKL. The CDR3 has 13 amino acids.

This chain uses TRBV28 with TRBJ1-1; TRBD1 aligns across 9 bases. From germline, CDR1 is MDHEN and CDR2 SYDVKM. V lost 4 bases to trimming and J lost 4 bases; unmatched junction nucleotides: 7. The CDR3 sequence is 15 residues long. The CDR3 reads CASSSWDRDFTEAFF. CDR3 nucleotide sequence: TGTGCCAGCAGTTCATGGGACAGGGATTTCACTGAAGCTTTCTTT.